The 7 T cell receptor beta chains presented below share a single source sample, sequenced in a study of shared clonotypes between healthy human individuals. Sequenced by immunoSEQ multiplex PCR; TCRdb stores in-frame clones only, minus some. The repertoire holds millions of clones, with about 95% as singletons. CD8 cells regarded as naive lacked CD45RO, were positively chosen for CCR7, and omitted terminally differentiated effector memory CD45RA+ cells. The sequenced material came from naive CD8+ T cells sorted from blood. These receptors all stem from a man aged 18 to 30 in good health.

The chain links TRBV2 to TRBJ1-2; 11 bases fit TRBD1. The CDR3 contains 14 residues. CDR1 SNHLY and CDR2 FYNNEI come from the germline V gene. V shed 4 bases and J 4 bases; nucleotides not matched to a gene: 2. The CDR3 spells CASSAGTGGYGYTF. The CDR3 DNA reads as TGTGCCAGCAGTGCCGGGACAGGGGGCTATGGCTACACCTTC.

This clone turned up a few times. The chain uses TRBV7-6 and TRBJ1-6, with D maybe TRBD1 (6 bases). CDR3 length: 15 amino acids. CDR1 and CDR2 from the germline V gene are SGHVS and FNYEAQ. Trimming took 2 bases from V and 6 from J, leaving 11 bases between them. CDR3 DNA: TGTGCCAGCAGCTTAACCACAGGGAGTAATTCACCCCTCCACTTT. Translation: CASSLTTGSNSPLHF.

This rearrangement joins TRBV7-8 to TRBJ1-2; D may be TRBD1 (5 bases). CDR1 and CDR2 (germline): SGHVS, FQNEAQ. V shed 3 bases and J shed 8 bases, with 16 bases lying between them. The CDR3 length is 14 residues. The CDR3 DNA follows: TGTGCCAGCAGCTTGTCCAGGGCCACTGAGGGCTACACCTTC. Translating it yields CASSLSRATEGYTF. The full variable domain, rest sourced from reference TRBV7-8 and TRBJ1-2, is GAGVSQSPRYKVAKRGQDVALRCDPISGHVSLFWYQQALGQGPEFLTYFQNEAQLDKSGLPSDRFFAERPEGSVSTLKIQRTQQEDSAVYLCASSLSRATEGYTFGSGTRLTVV.

V is TRBV11-2 and J is TRBJ2-7; maybe TRBD1 (6 bases). V was pared by 5 bases and J by 5 bases, with 16 bases between. This CDR3 has 14 residues. CDR1 and CDR2 from the germline V gene are SGHAT and FQNNGV. The DNA of the CDR3 is TGTGCCAGCAGCCAGGCAGGGGTTTCCGACGAGCAGTACTTC. Its protein product is CASSQAGVSDEQYF.

The chain is built from TRBV5-4 and TRBJ1-1, with TRBD1 matching over 9 bases. This CDR3 comprises 16 residues. V lost 4 bases, J lost 5 bases, and 12 bases stayed unmatched. CDR1 SGHNT and CDR2 YYREEE come from the germline V gene (reference sequence). The CDR3 DNA is TGTGCCAGCAGCCTGGGCTCCGGGACAGGGAGAACTGAAGCTTTCTTT. Its translation: CASSLGSGTGRTEAFF. The full variable domain, in which reference TRBV5-4 and TRBJ1-1 provide the parts outside the CDR3, is ETGVTQSPTHLIKTRGQQVTLRCSSQSGHNTVSWYQQALGQGPQFIFQYYREEENGRGNFPPRFSGLQFPNYSSELNVNALELDDSALYLCASSLGSGTGRTEAFFGQGTRLTVV.

CDR3 bases: TGTGCCAGCAGCTACCTTCAGACAGGGCTCGGTAACGGGGAGCTGTTTTTT. This codes for CASSYLQTGLGNGELFF. The V gene is TRBV7-9, the J gene TRBJ2-2; 7 nucleotides match TRBD1. This CDR3 contains 17 residues. Germline V lookup: CDR1 SEHNR, CDR2 FQNEAQ (reference sequence). The ends lost 4 bases at V and 7 bases at J; junction bases unmatched: 15.

The chain carries TRBV11-2 and TRBJ2-7; no clear D. V was trimmed by 0 bases and J by 1 base, leaving 10 bases between them. The CDR3 contains 15 residues. CDR1 and CDR2 (germline): SGHAT, FQNNGV. The CDR3 DNA is TGTGCCAGCAGCTTAGATGGAAGCTTGTCCTACGAGCAGTACTTC. Amino acids: CASSLDGSLSYEQYF.